This T cell receptor beta chain was sequenced during a study of blood T cell repertoires in COVID-19. There are 13 residues in the CDR3. With 6 bases removed from V and 3 bases from J, the gap between germline ends came to 15 bases. Germline loops: CDR1 SQVTM, CDR2 ANQGSEA. Profiled with immunoSEQ multiplex PCR; TCRdb holds only in-frame clones, not every one. The sample yields about 230,000 clones, approximately 90% seen once. The rearrangement uses TRBV29-1 and TRBJ2-7; D gene unclear. The sequenced material came from peripheral blood. The sequence came from a man aged 50 to 59 with COVID-19, enrolled during active disease. The CDR3 DNA reads as TGCAGCGTGGGCCCTAGGCAGCACTACGAGCAGTACTTC. Protein product: CSVGPRQHYEQYF.